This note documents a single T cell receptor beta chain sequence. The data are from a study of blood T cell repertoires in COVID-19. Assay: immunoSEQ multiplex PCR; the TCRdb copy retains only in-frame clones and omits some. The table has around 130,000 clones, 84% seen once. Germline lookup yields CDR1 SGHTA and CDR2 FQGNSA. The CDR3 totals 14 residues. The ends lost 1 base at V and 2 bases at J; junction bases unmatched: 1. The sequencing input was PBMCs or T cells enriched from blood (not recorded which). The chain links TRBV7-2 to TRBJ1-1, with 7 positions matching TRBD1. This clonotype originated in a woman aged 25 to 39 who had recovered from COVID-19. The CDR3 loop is CASSLDRGNTEAFF. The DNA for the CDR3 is TGTGCCAGCAGCTTAGACAGGGGTAACACTGAAGCTTTCTTT.